This is a list of T cell receptor beta chains from one sample in a study of blood T cell repertoires in COVID-19. Assay used: immunoSEQ multiplex PCR; TCRdb lists only in-frame clones, some missing. The data hold hundreds of thousands of clones, with around 87% observed a single time. Input material: peripheral blood. Receptors originate from a man in his 70s with acute or convalescent COVID-19. CDR3s leave out the opening cysteine and the closing phenylalanine or tryptophan. The D gene is left open where the match is weak.

CDR3 protein: ASSINSQHGDTQY
D gene: -
V gene: TRBV19
J gene: TRBJ2-3

CDR3 protein: ASSFTTGTEQY
D gene: -
V gene: TRBV5-1
J gene: TRBJ2-7

CDR3 protein: ASSRTSGAYNEQF
D gene: TRBD2
V gene: TRBV6-5
J gene: TRBJ2-1

CDR3 protein: ASSYPDRGSYEQY
D gene: TRBD1
V gene: TRBV6-6
J gene: TRBJ2-7

CDR3 protein: ASSRPGQYQPQH
D gene: TRBD1
V gene: TRBV28
J gene: TRBJ1-5

CDR3 protein: ASSKGQNQPQH
D gene: TRBD1
V gene: TRBV5-1
J gene: TRBJ1-5

CDR3 protein: SVLGLADYNEQF
D gene: TRBD2
V gene: TRBV29-1
J gene: TRBJ2-1

CDR3 protein: ASSFGGLGQPQH
D gene: -
V gene: TRBV5-5
J gene: TRBJ1-5

CDR3 protein: ASSYSSGAGELF
D gene: TRBD2
V gene: TRBV6-6
J gene: TRBJ2-2

CDR3 protein: ASSSRDLYGYT
D gene: -
V gene: TRBV7-8
J gene: TRBJ1-2

CDR3 protein: ASRGQANSPLH
D gene: TRBD1
V gene: TRBV27
J gene: TRBJ1-6

CDR3 protein: SATPGVGYT
D gene: -
V gene: TRBV20-1
J gene: TRBJ1-2

CDR3 protein: ASSRVAGVDEQF
D gene: TRBD2
V gene: TRBV11-2
J gene: TRBJ2-1

CDR3 protein: ASSPRGTQETQY
D gene: -
V gene: TRBV7-2
J gene: TRBJ2-5

CDR3 protein: ASSQTTGGGNQPQH
D gene: TRBD1
V gene: TRBV3-1/TRBV3-2
J gene: TRBJ1-5

CDR3 protein: ASSDPRDSYSYEQY
D gene: -
V gene: TRBV19
J gene: TRBJ2-7

CDR3 protein: ASSLSGIGTGEQY
D gene: TRBD2
V gene: TRBV7-2
J gene: TRBJ2-7

CDR3 protein: ASSAPFQRGSYNEQF
D gene: TRBD2
V gene: TRBV19
J gene: TRBJ2-1

CDR3 protein: ASTGDTGELF
D gene: -
V gene: TRBV2
J gene: TRBJ2-2

CDR3 protein: ASSQGQGDNQPQH
D gene: TRBD1
V gene: TRBV3-1/TRBV3-2
J gene: TRBJ1-5

CDR3 protein: AWSQIGTALGSETQY
D gene: TRBD1
V gene: TRBV30
J gene: TRBJ2-5

CDR3 protein: ASSPAGAGDTQY
D gene: -
V gene: TRBV18
J gene: TRBJ2-3

CDR3 protein: SASKTGTSSYNEQF
D gene: TRBD2
V gene: TRBV20-1
J gene: TRBJ2-1

CDR3 protein: ASSIVGTGGNQPQH
D gene: TRBD1
V gene: TRBV19
J gene: TRBJ1-5

CDR3 protein: ASSQSPGTGSSGNEQF
D gene: TRBD1
V gene: TRBV6-6
J gene: TRBJ2-1

CDR3 protein: ASSTMGAAHEQY
D gene: -
V gene: TRBV11-2
J gene: TRBJ2-7

CDR3 protein: ASSFSGASSIYGYT
D gene: -
V gene: TRBV7-2
J gene: TRBJ1-2

CDR3 protein: ASSPGGKETQY
D gene: -
V gene: TRBV4-3
J gene: TRBJ2-5

CDR3 protein: ASSLWGAEAF
D gene: -
V gene: TRBV5-4
J gene: TRBJ1-1

CDR3 protein: ASSPDRIYGYT
D gene: -
V gene: TRBV6-6
J gene: TRBJ1-2

CDR3 protein: AWSERLAGPYEQY
D gene: TRBD2
V gene: TRBV30
J gene: TRBJ2-7

CDR3 protein: ASSLGRSKPNTEAF
D gene: -
V gene: TRBV27
J gene: TRBJ1-1

CDR3 protein: ASSISGGASEQY
D gene: TRBD2
V gene: TRBV19
J gene: TRBJ2-7

CDR3 protein: ASSTPGLAGEGGPDTQY
D gene: TRBD2
V gene: TRBV28
J gene: TRBJ2-3

CDR3 protein: ASSRRGLAGNNEQF
D gene: TRBD2
V gene: TRBV7-8
J gene: TRBJ2-1

CDR3 protein: ASSLEGGNQPQH
D gene: -
V gene: TRBV5-1
J gene: TRBJ1-5

CDR3 protein: ASSQVLSTGSQPQH
D gene: TRBD1
V gene: TRBV4-1
J gene: TRBJ1-5